The 2 T cell receptor beta chains below all came from one sample that was sequenced in a study of shared clonotypes between healthy human individuals. Clones were read by immunoSEQ multiplex PCR, and TCRdb kept only the in-frame ones, dropping some. The data hold roughly 2.2 million clones, with around 92% observed a single time. Sequencing was performed on naive CD4+ T cells from PBMCs. The sample's subset: CD45RA+ positively selected. Receptor source: a man aged 18 to 35 in good health. Some clones in this sample may be carry-over from other donors' samples.

The genes are TRBV7-8 and TRBJ2-2, with 11 bases aligning to TRBD2. Germline V CDR1 and CDR2: SGHVS, FQNEAQ. J lost 1 base, V lost 8 bases, and 9 bases had no gene match. This CDR3 comprises 17 residues. CDR3 region: CASRLGLAVLNTGELFF. Written as DNA, the CDR3 is TGTGCCAGCCGCCTGGGACTAGCGGTCCTGAACACCGGGGAGCTGTTTTTT.

This clone was picked up one time. The identical CDR3 is also encoded by other nucleotide sequences in the sample. The chain combines TRBV18 with TRBJ1-4, with D unclear. Between the trimmed V and J ends, which lost 0 bases and 3 bases, there was a span of 2 bases. CDR1 is KGHSH, CDR2 LQKENI, per germline. There are 13 residues in the CDR3. The CDR3 reads CASSPPSNEKLFF. The CDR3 bases are TGTGCCAGCTCACCACCCTCTAATGAAAAACTGTTTTTT. Variable domain in full (rest from reference TRBV18 and TRBJ1-4): NAGVMQNPRHLVRRRGQEARLRCSPMKGHSHVYWYRQLPEEGLKFMVYLQKENIIDESGMPKERFSAEFPKEGPSILRIQQVVRGDSAAYFCASSPPSNEKLFFGSGTQLSVL.